Listed below are T cell receptor beta chains from one sample, sequenced in a study of PD-1 blockade in classical Hodgkin lymphoma. Profiled with immunoSEQ multiplex PCR; TCRdb holds only in-frame clones, not every one. The table shows roughly 40,000 clones, with around 86% occurring only once. The sequences come from peripheral blood mononuclear cells (PBMCs), collected at baseline. The receptors here all came from a human donor with classical Hodgkin lymphoma. CDR3s leave out the opening cysteine and the closing phenylalanine or tryptophan.

v_gene	j_gene	CDR3aa
TRBV7-2	TRBJ2-7	ASSLGRGPYEQY
TRBV27	TRBJ1-3	ASSPQGTLPFSGNTIY
TRBV7-9	TRBJ1-6	ASSLAQNSPLH
TRBV27	TRBJ1-2	ASSLSPWTAYT
TRBV7-2	TRBJ2-1	ASSLGGTGDKKF
TRBV10-3	TRBJ1-4	AISESWTDEKLF
TRBV11-2	TRBJ2-1	ACRSVDNEQF
TRBV28	TRBJ2-1	ASSSDLLAGYNEQF
TRBV9	TRBJ2-5	ASSTRGLVQETQY
TRBV7-2	TRBJ2-5	ASSNEGWWGQETQY
TRBV7-9	TRBJ2-3	ASSLALGGSTDTQY
TRBV27	TRBJ2-7	ASSSVRGQPLYEQY
TRBV4-2	TRBJ1-1	ASSQVTGHTEAF
TRBV19	TRBJ1-5	ASSIRGPGNQPQH
TRBV7-3	TRBJ2-1	ASSRGLAAYNEQF
TRBV11-1	TRBJ2-3	ASSHWTGDTQY
TRBV7-3	TRBJ2-2	ASSSGGQTGELF
TRBV6-5	TRBJ1-2	ASSGSGYGYT
TRBV2	TRBJ2-3	ASRRLAGGPDTQY
TRBV5-1	TRBJ1-5	ASSLEGDSNQPQH
TRBV7-2	TRBJ1-5	ASSQRQALTQH
TRBV5-1	TRBJ2-7	ASSLWLTVTGISYEQY
TRBV6-5	TRBJ1-2	ASSYLAGGAEV
TRBV11-2	TRBJ1-2	ASRHIGQGSYGYT
TRBV7-2	TRBJ2-5	ASSFRGGETQY
TRBV11-2	TRBJ1-6	ASSRSGGYNSPLH
TRBV5-8	TRBJ1-2	ASSLTGINYGYT
TRBV2	TRBJ1-5	ASRQGFGSNQPQH
TRBV2	TRBJ2-3	ASSLGPTDTQY
TRBV10-1	TRBJ2-3	ATSPGGTDTDTQY
TRBV6-1	TRBJ1-2	ASSTRTGGVYGYT
TRBV28	TRBJ2-7	ASVRLAPREQY
TRBV7-9	TRBJ1-4	ASSSDRGIEKLF
TRBV30	TRBJ1-2	AWSPSSNYGYT
TRBV28	TRBJ1-3	ASSPGNTIY
TRBV4-1	TRBJ2-7	ASSQAPGLPYEQY